The 8 T cell receptor beta chains presented below share a single source sample, sequenced in a study of T cell changes during pregnancy in multiple sclerosis. Clones were sequenced by immunoSEQ multiplex PCR, and TCRdb holds only the in-frame ones, with some missing. This sample carries fewer than 90,000 clones, 85% to 95% of them seen once, and the ten largest clones take more than 1.5%. The specimen comprised peripheral blood, sampled after pregnancy. Receptors were obtained from a female donor in good health, enrolled as a control in a pregnancy study.

The gene calls are TRBV19 and TRBJ1-5, with 10 bases fitting TRBD1. J gave up 7 bases and V 5 bases, and 11 bases lay outside the gene matches. The CDR3 has 16 amino acids. From germline, CDR1 is LNHDA and CDR2 SQIVND (reference sequence). The CDR3 loop reads CASSLRTGGFRQPQHF. The CDR3, as DNA: TGTGCCAGTAGTTTGCGGACAGGGGGTTTCAGACAGCCCCAGCATTTT.

This chain links TRBV2 with TRBJ1-1; the D is unclear. CDR1 SNHLY and CDR2 FYNNEI come from the germline V gene. This CDR3 has 13 residues. V gave up 6 bases and J gave up 5 bases, with 13 bases separating them. CDR3 sequence reads: CASSPTAETEAFF. Written as DNA, the CDR3 is TGTGCCAGCAGCCCAACAGCGGAAACTGAAGCTTTCTTT. Filled out from reference TRBV2 and TRBJ1-1, the complete variable domain reads EPEVTQTPSHQVTQMGQEVILRCVPISNHLYFYWYRQILGQKVEFLVSFYNNEISEKSEIFDDQFSVERPDGSNFTLKIRSTKLEDSAMYFCASSPTAETEAFFGQGTRLTVV.

The chain combines TRBV28 with TRBJ2-3, with TRBD2 as a possible D gene (7 bases). CDR1 and CDR2 (germline): MDHEN, SYDVKM. The CDR3 length is 14 residues. The ends were cut back, 10 bases at V and 6 bases at J, with 20 bases in the middle. The CDR3 DNA is TGTGCCACCTATAGGGGGAGGGTTTCTGATACGCAGTATTTT. Encoded protein: CATYRGRVSDTQYF.

The CDR3: CASRDDSYGYTF. CDR3 nucleotide sequence: TGTGCCAGCAGGGATGACAGCTATGGCTACACCTTC. V and J are TRBV2 and TRBJ1-2; D is possibly TRBD1 (5 bases). V lost 6 bases and J 4 bases, leaving 9 bases between the germline ends. Per germline, CDR1 SNHLY and CDR2 FYNNEI. CDR3 size: 12 residues.

The chain uses TRBV7-9 and TRBJ2-1; possibly TRBD1 for D (5 bases). V was clipped by 5 bases and J by 0 bases, with 11 bases between them. The CDR3 has 15 amino acids. The V gene's germline CDR1 is SEHNR and CDR2 FQNEAQ (reference sequence). The CDR3 DNA sequence: TGTGCCAGCAGCGTGACAGAGAGCTCCTACAATGAGCAGTTCTTC. Translation gives CASSVTESSYNEQFF.

The chain employs TRBV5-4 and TRBJ2-7, with 7 bases identical to TRBD2. V shed 4 bases, J shed 4 bases, and the junction held 14 bases outside the gene matches. The CDR3 has 16 amino acids. The V gene's germline CDR1 is SGHNT and CDR2 YYREEE (reference sequence). CDR3 sequence (DNA): TGTGCCAGCAGCGCCCGCAGCGGGAAACTTCGATACGAGCAGTACTTC. Translating it yields CASSARSGKLRYEQYF.

This sequence joins TRBV27 and TRBJ2-1; TRBD2 agrees at 16 bases. Germline lookup yields CDR1 MNHEY and CDR2 SMNVEV (reference sequence). There are 21 residues in the CDR3. J lost 4 bases, V lost 6 bases, and 18 bases had no gene match. In DNA, the CDR3 is TGTGCCAGCAGCCGACGGGTCGGGACTAGCGGGAGGGCCCGTATTTACAATGAGCAGTTCTTC. The encoded protein is CASSRRVGTSGRARIYNEQFF.

The V call is TRBV5-1, the J call TRBJ2-5, with TRBD2 identical over 8 bases. Germline V gene data show CDR1 as SGHRS and CDR2 as YFSETQ. J gave up 5 bases and V 3 bases, and 6 bases lay outside the gene matches. This CDR3 contains 14 residues. The CDR3 loop is CASSSASGSETQYF. DNA for the CDR3: TGCGCCAGCAGCTCTGCCAGCGGGAGTGAGACCCAGTACTTC.